This is a list of T cell receptor beta chains from one sample in a study of T cell responses to AZD1222 COVID-19 vaccine. TCRdb keeps only in-frame clones here, not all; method: immunoSEQ multiplex PCR. The sample carries some 180,000 clones, approximately 90% recorded once. The sequenced sample was peripheral blood, obtained 28 days after the second AZD1222 dose. These receptors all stem from an adult who received the AZD1222 COVID-19 vaccine. The CDR3 runs from the conserved cysteine through the conserved F or W.

>TRBV7-7|TRBJ2-5
CASSLAERGHMAQYF
>TRBV9|TRBJ1-1
CASSSPRGGNTEAFF
>TRBV6-1|TRBJ2-3
CASSERGASTDTQYF
>TRBV2|TRBJ2-3
CASTSAGGDTDTQYF
>TRBV5-6|TRBJ2-7
CASSSGTTLYEQYF
>TRBV5-1|TRBJ1-5
CASSPSTGMPQHF
>TRBV7-8|TRBJ2-3
CASSLGPAGDTQYF
>TRBV6-6|TRBJ2-5
CASSPLSGTSGPIGETQYF
>TRBV5-1|TRBJ1-4
CASSLKGSNEKLFF
>TRBV21-1|TRBJ1-3
CASSKRDTSGNTIYF
>TRBV6-5|TRBJ2-2
CASSYPGQGLTGELFF
>TRBV7-9|TRBJ1-3
CASTVGGSSGNTIYF
>TRBV10-3|TRBJ2-2
CAISEAGTNTGELFF
>TRBV19|TRBJ2-3
CASSIPGAGTDTQYF
>TRBV3-1/TRBV3-2|TRBJ2-3
CASSGELAADTQYF
>TRBV27|TRBJ2-2
CASSLLAVVAGELFF
>TRBV2|TRBJ2-2
CAVRTSGGYANTGELFF
>TRBV6-6|TRBJ1-1
CASSIRQHEAFF